The 30 T cell receptor beta chains listed next were all sequenced from one sample in a study of blood T cells in healthy people across ages. Primed by a sample-barcoded 5' primer and a J-beta primer mix, a second PCR proceeded for roughly 6 to 12 cycles. Each CDR3 protein is one row after TCRdb ran MiXCR on the 5' RACE reads. The sample yields 600,000 to 650,000 distinct CDR3 sequences, about 53% seen once. The sequencing sample was made of blood. These receptors came from a man aged 60 to 75 in good health.

The chain combines TRBV7-2 with TRBJ2-1, with a tentative D call TRBD2 (5 bases). The CDR3 extends over 13 amino acids. The V and J ends lost 4 bases and 10 bases respectively, with 14 bases between them. Germline CDR1 and CDR2: SGHTA and FQGNSA. The CDR3 loop is CASSSGWAGEQFF. As DNA, the CDR3 is TGTGCCAGCAGCTCGGGGTGGGCCGGGGAGCAGTTCTTC.

The V gene is TRBV6-5, the J gene TRBJ2-4, with no clear D. The end of the DNA aligns better with TRBJ2-5, so the J call may be wrong. Germline CDR1 is MNHEY and CDR2 is SVGAGI. The CDR3 runs 16 residues. The CDR3 reads CASRPFGRHPQETQYF. CDR3 DNA sequence: TGTGCCAGCAGGCCCTTCGGACGCCATCCCCAAGAGACCCAGTACTTC.

This clonotype was found a few times. The chain carries TRBV7-9 and TRBJ2-5, with 7 bases lining up with TRBD1. With the DNA end fitting TRBJ2-7 better, the J assignment may be wrong. This CDR3 has 15 amino acids. CDR1 is SEHNR and CDR2 is FQNEAQ in the germline V gene (reference sequence). In DNA, the CDR3 is TGTGCCAGCAGCAGCCACAGGGGATCACGGTACGAGCAGTACTTC. Protein sequence: CASSSHRGSRYEQYF.

The V gene is TRBV29-1, the J gene TRBJ1-1, with TRBD1 matching 9 bases. The CDR3 has 16 amino acids. V trimming: 3 bases; J trimming: 7 bases; junction bases outside the gene matches: 15. Germline V gene sequence: CDR1 SQVTM, CDR2 ANQGSEA. The CDR3 loop reads CSVDEQGAALSGEAFF. The DNA of the CDR3 is TGCAGCGTTGATGAACAGGGGGCGGCCCTCTCGGGTGAAGCTTTCTTT. Based on the CDR3 plus reference TRBV29-1 and TRBJ1-1, the full variable domain is SAVISQKPSRDICQRGTSLTIQCQVDSQVTMMFWYRQQPGQSLTLIATANQGSEATYESGFVIDKFPISRPNLTFSTLTVSNMSPEDSSIYLCSVDEQGAALSGEAFFGQGTRLTVV.

This clonotype was observed a single time. This chain uses TRBV20-1 with TRBJ2-1; maybe TRBD1 (5 bases). This CDR3 is built from 12 residues. From germline, CDR1 is DFQATT and CDR2 SNEGSKA (reference sequence). Trimming took off 6 bases at V and 8 bases at J, with 14 bases between the two ends. The CDR3: CSASPRVDEQFF. Here the CDR3 DNA reads TGCAGTGCCTCGCCCAGGGTCGATGAGCAGTTCTTC.

A word on this clonotype: A read error may produce the germline difference seen at one junction end. The chain joins TRBV5-1 to TRBJ1-5, with a tentative D call TRBD1 (5 bases). The CDR3 is 14 residues long. From germline, CDR1 is SGHRS and CDR2 YFSETQ. The CDR3, as DNA: TGCGCCAGCAGGCGGACATTTAGCGATCAGCCCCAGCATTTT. Protein sequence: CASRRTFSDQPQHF.

J is TRBJ2-7 and V is TRBV7-2; 7 nucleotides match TRBD1. With V trimmed by 5 bases and J by 0 bases, 7 bases remained unmatched. The CDR3 consists of 15 residues. Germline values: CDR1 SGHTA, CDR2 FQGNSA. The CDR3 bases are TGTGCCAGCAGCCATCAGGGACAGAACTCCTACGAGCAGTACTTC. Its translation: CASSHQGQNSYEQYF.

J is TRBJ2-7 and V is TRBV7-2, with D maybe TRBD2 (6 bases). V shed 5 bases and J shed 0 bases, with 14 bases lying between them. Germline values: CDR1 SGHTA, CDR2 FQGNSA. The CDR3 has 15 amino acids. This chain's CDR3 is CASSPPGAHSYEQYF. Written as DNA, the CDR3 is TGTGCCAGCAGCCCTCCGGGAGCTCACTCCTACGAGCAGTACTTC.

V usage is TRBV3-1 and J usage is TRBJ1-2; D ambiguous. The ends were cut back, 1 base at V and 3 bases at J, with 12 bases in the middle. CDR3 length: 15 amino acids. Per the germline V gene, CDR1 is LGHDT and CDR2 is YNNKEL (reference sequence). The chain's CDR3 is CASSQASWADYGYTF. CDR3 bases: TGTGCCAGCAGCCAAGCCTCATGGGCTGACTATGGCTACACCTTC. The variable domain in full, with the rest retrieved from reference TRBV3-1 and TRBJ1-2, is DTAVSQTPKYLVTQMGNDKSIKCEQNLGHDTMYWYKQDSKKFLKIMFSYNNKELIINETVPNRFSPKSPDKAHLNLHINSLELGDSAVYFCASSQASWADYGYTFGSGTRLTVV.

Concerning this clonotype itself: A much larger clonotype is one base distant, so this may be a read error. This chain links TRBV5-6 with TRBJ2-7; D remains unclear. Germline-derived CDR1 and CDR2 are SGHDT and YYEEEE. This CDR3 is built from 13 residues. The V and J ends lost 3 bases and 3 bases respectively, with 10 bases between them. The CDR3 here is CASSWAASYEQYF. The CDR3 coding sequence is TGTGCCAGCAGCTGGGCCGCCAGCTACGAGCAGTACTTC. The full variable domain, its missing parts supplied by reference TRBV5-6 and TRBJ2-7, is DAGVTQSPTHLIKTRGQQVTLRCSPKSGHDTVSWYQQALGQGPQFIFQYYEEEERQRGNFPDRFSGHQFPNYSSELNVNALLLGDSALYLCASSWAASYEQYFGPGTRLTVT.

The chain recombines TRBV12-3 or TRBV12-4 with TRBJ2-4, with TRBD2 as a possible D gene (6 bases). V gave up 6 bases and J gave up 4 bases, with 16 bases separating them. CDR3 length: 15 amino acids. The CDR3 bases are TGTGCCAGCAGGGGGGGTGGCCTGGTGAAAAACATTCAGTACTTC. It yields the protein CASRGGGLVKNIQYF.

V is TRBV6-2 or TRBV6-3 and J is TRBJ2-1, with 10 bases identical to TRBD2. This CDR3 is 13 amino acids long. Per germline, CDR1 MNHEY and CDR2 SVGEGT. The junction had 6 bases not matched to a gene; V was cut back by 7 bases and J by 9 bases. CDR3 DNA sequence: TGTGCCAGCACGGGACTAGCGAGGGGTGAGCAGTTCTTC. Translating gives CASTGLARGEQFF.

This clonotype occurred once. The V call is TRBV10-3, the J call TRBJ1-1; D is unclear. Trimming removed 7 bases from V and 3 bases from J, with 15 bases in between. The germline V gene has CDR1 ENHRY and CDR2 SYGVKD. This CDR3 has 14 residues. The CDR3 sequence: CAIKKGEPDTEAFF. The CDR3 nucleotides are TGTGCCATCAAGAAGGGCGAACCGGACACTGAAGCTTTCTTT.

The CDR3, as DNA: TGTGCCAGCAACTGGCGGACGAGCGGTGGCTACACCTTC. Translated: CASNWRTSGGYTF. The gene calls are TRBV7-2 and TRBJ1-2; D gene uncertain. This CDR3 is 13 amino acids long. The V end lost 7 bases, the J end lost 7 bases, and 16 bases lay between the germline ends. Germline V lookup: CDR1 SGHTA, CDR2 FQGNSA. Filled out from reference TRBV7-2 and TRBJ1-2, the complete variable domain reads GAGVSQSPSNKVTEKGKDVELRCDPISGHTALYWYRQSLGQGLEFLIYFQGNSAPDKSGLPSDRFSAERTGGSVSTLTIQRTQQEDSAVYLCASNWRTSGGYTFGSGTRLTVV.

This clonotype is a singleton in its sample. This chain joins TRBV27 and TRBJ1-2, with D perhaps TRBD1 (5 bases). Looked up from germline, CDR1 is MNHEY and CDR2 is SMNVEV (reference sequence). Trimming stripped 6 bases from V and 4 bases from J, with 15 bases between. The CDR3 extends over 14 amino acids. DNA for the CDR3: TGTGCCAGCAGAAACGCAGGGATTTCCTATGGCTACACCTTC. Translation gives CASRNAGISYGYTF.

The chain carries TRBV7-2 and TRBJ2-3, with D unresolved. In germline, CDR1 is SGHTA, CDR2 FQGNSA. This CDR3 has 15 residues. V was pared by 4 bases and J by 1 base, with 12 bases between. The CDR3 DNA reads as TGTGCCAGCAGCTACCGGAGCCGCGGCACAGATACGCAGTATTTT. The encoded protein is CASSYRSRGTDTQYF.

This clonotype was counted between two and nine times. This chain joins TRBV2 and TRBJ2-7, with a weak D call TRBD2 (6 bases). V gave up 6 bases and J gave up 6 bases, with 18 bases separating them. Germline lookup yields CDR1 SNHLY and CDR2 FYNNEI. The CDR3 has 14 residues. The CDR3 is CASRPGLQSSEQYF. The DNA for the CDR3 is TGTGCCAGCAGGCCGGGACTCCAAAGCTCCGAGCAGTACTTC.

This clonotype was seen just once. CDR3 protein: CASSFGRVGDTEAFF. CDR3 DNA: TGTGCCAGCAGTTTCGGCCGGGTTGGGGACACTGAAGCTTTCTTT. The chain carries TRBV12-3 or TRBV12-4 and TRBJ1-1, with D uncertain. V was clipped by 3 bases and J by 3 bases, with 14 bases between them. This CDR3 is built from 15 residues.

This clonotype was observed a handful of times. CDR3 nucleotides: TGCGCCAGCGGACAGGGCAATGGCTACACCTTC. Its translation: CASGQGNGYTF. This rearrangement joins TRBV5-1 to TRBJ1-2; 8 bases are a match to TRBD1. This CDR3 comprises 11 residues. The junction had 2 bases not matched to a gene; V was cut back by 7 bases and J by 6 bases. Per the germline V gene, CDR1 is SGHRS and CDR2 is YFSETQ.

This rearrangement joins TRBV6-6 to TRBJ2-2; TRBD1 agrees at 7 bases. Germline lookup yields CDR1 MNHNY and CDR2 SVGAGI (reference sequence). This CDR3 is built from 14 residues. The junction had 4 bases not matched to a gene; V was cut back by 2 bases and J by 7 bases. DNA for the CDR3: TGTGCCAGCAGTTACGAGGGGGCGATCGGGGAGCTGTTTTTT. It yields the protein CASSYEGAIGELFF.

The rearrangement links TRBV20-1 to TRBJ1-2; no clear D. Trimming removed 3 bases from V and 8 bases from J, with 10 bases in between. Germline V gene data show CDR1 as DFQATT and CDR2 as SNEGSKA (reference sequence). The CDR3 extends over 11 amino acids. CDR3 DNA sequence: TGCAGTGCTAGGGCTGCCAGGGGCTACACCTTC. Translation gives CSARAARGYTF.

The chain couples TRBV12-5 to TRBJ2-5; 10 bases fit TRBD1. From germline, CDR1 is LGHNT and CDR2 FRNRAP. This CDR3 has 13 amino acids. Trimming at V came to 5 bases and at J to 5 bases, leaving 2 bases not matched to a gene. This CDR3 reads CASGAGQGETQYF. The CDR3 DNA reads TGTGCTAGTGGTGCGGGACAGGGGGAGACCCAGTACTTC.

J is TRBJ2-5 and V is TRBV12-3 or TRBV12-4, with 11 bases matching TRBD1. The CDR3 sequence is 15 residues long. With V trimmed by 6 bases and J by 2 bases, 5 bases remained unmatched. CDR3 sequence reads: CASRLDRGRQETQYF. The CDR3 DNA reads TGTGCCAGCAGACTGGACAGGGGGCGGCAAGAGACCCAGTACTTC.

This chain uses TRBV28 with TRBJ2-5; tentatively, D is TRBD1 (5 bases). Trimming shortened V by 6 bases and J by 1 base, and 12 bases separated the two germline ends. Germline values: CDR1 MDHEN, CDR2 SYDVKM. This CDR3 is 14 amino acids long. DNA for the CDR3: TGTGCCAGCAGAGTTGCAGGGCCCCAAGAGACCCAGTACTTC. It yields the protein CASRVAGPQETQYF.

This clonotype came up many times. V is TRBV7-2 and J is TRBJ2-4; 16 bases are a match to TRBD2. Germline V gives CDR1 SGHTA, CDR2 FQGNSA. With 4 bases clipped from V and 1 base from J, the junction kept 10 bases outside the gene matches. The CDR3 covers 20 residues. Here the CDR3 DNA reads TGTGCCAGCAGCTATCAGACGGGACTAGCGGGGGGGCTGGCCAAAAACATTCAGTACTTC. It specifies CASSYQTGLAGGLAKNIQYF.

The genes are TRBV2 and TRBJ1-5; TRBD1 aligns across 7 bases. J gave up 3 bases and V 6 bases, and 8 bases lay outside the gene matches. Germline loops: CDR1 SNHLY, CDR2 FYNNEI. This CDR3 has 15 amino acids. The CDR3 nucleotides are TGTGCCAGCAGCCTCGAACAGGGGCCCAATCAGCCCCAGCATTTT. This codes for CASSLEQGPNQPQHF.

The rearrangement links TRBV10-1 to TRBJ2-3, with 10 bases aligning to TRBD1. This CDR3 is 15 amino acids long. The germline V gene encodes CDR1 WNHNN and CDR2 SYGVQD (reference sequence). V trimming: 6 bases; J trimming: 6 bases; junction bases outside the gene matches: 9. The CDR3 is CASSSGQGPGDTQYF. For the CDR3, the DNA is TGCGCCAGCAGCTCGGGACAGGGGCCAGGGGATACGCAGTATTTT.

The chain couples TRBV11-2 to TRBJ2-6; 7 positions match TRBD1. The V gene's germline CDR1 is SGHAT and CDR2 FQNNGV. The junction had 7 bases not matched to a gene; V was cut back by 5 bases and J by 0 bases. This CDR3 has 17 amino acids. The CDR3 protein is CASSLGTDSSGANVLTF. As DNA, the CDR3 is TGTGCCAGCAGCCTGGGGACAGATAGCTCTGGGGCCAACGTCCTGACTTTC.

The chain couples TRBV3-1 to TRBJ2-3; 9 bases align to TRBD2. V lost 4 bases and J lost 6; bases outside the gene matches: 8. The CDR3 sequence is 15 residues long. CDR1 and CDR2 (germline): LGHDT, YNNKEL (reference sequence). The CDR3 DNA follows: TGTGCCAGCAGCCGTGAGGCGGGGGGGACTGATACGCAGTATTTT. Translation gives CASSREAGGTDTQYF.

J is TRBJ2-1 and V is TRBV11-3; D gene unclear. The CDR3 spans 13 residues. Deletions cut 0 bases from V and 9 bases from J, with 9 bases between. Germline CDR1 and CDR2: SGHNT and YENEEA. CDR3 amino acids: CASSLEGITEQFF. CDR3 sequence (DNA): TGTGCCAGCAGCTTAGAGGGTATCACTGAGCAGTTCTTC.